One and the same sample provided the 32 T cell receptor beta chains below, sequenced in a study of T-cell reconstitution after alpha-beta-depleted transplantation in children. Unique molecular identifiers were built into the TCRbeta library. TCRdb reprocessed the PCR reads via MiXCR and lists one record per CDR3 protein. Altogether roughly 120,000 distinct CDR3 sequences are present, around 10% being singletons, with the ten largest covering approximately 7.9%. Sequencing was performed on PBMCs from the stem cell graft donor, taken from the stem cell graft. These TCRs come from a human donor who donated a stem cell graft to a child with acute lymphoblastic leukemia.

To note about this clonotype: This may stem from a read error, because a much larger clone lies one nucleotide away. The CDR3 here is CASSNALHQPKHF. The DNA for the CDR3 is TGTGCCAGCAGTAATGCCCTTCATCAGCCCAAGCATTTT. The rearrangement links TRBV12-3 or TRBV12-4 to TRBJ1-5; D unclear. The length of the CDR3 is 13 residues.

In the case of this clonotype: Since a much larger clone is just one base distant, this may be a read error. The rearrangement uses TRBV6-1 and TRBJ2-6; TRBD1 agrees at 9 bases. CDR1 MNHNS and CDR2 SASEGT come from the germline V gene. The CDR3 totals 17 residues. As DNA, the CDR3 is TGTGCCAGCAGTCTCGCGGGACAGGGCTCTGGGGCCAACCTCCTGACTTTC. It yields the protein CASSLAGQGSGANLLTF.

The table lists this clonotype with many counts. V gene TRBV25-1 combines with J gene TRBJ1-2; D is perhaps TRBD1 (5 bases). The CDR3 contains 15 residues. V shed 4 bases and J shed 8 bases, with 20 bases lying between them. Germline CDR1 reads MGHDK; CDR2 reads SYGVNS. CDR3 DNA sequence: TGTGCCAGCAGTGGGCAGGGCAGGAAAATTCGCGGCTACACCTTC. It translates to CASSGQGRKIRGYTF.

This clonotype was detected many times. The junction differs from germline at one of its ends, possibly a read error. The gene calls are TRBV11-2 and TRBJ2-7; TRBD2 is a possible D gene (6 bases). From germline, CDR1 is SGHAT and CDR2 FQNNGV. The CDR3 loop spans 14 amino acids. The CDR3 sequence: CASSLRTEGYAQYF. The CDR3 coding sequence is TGTGCCAGCAGCTTACGGACGGAGGGCTACGCGCAGTACTTC. Looking up the rest from reference TRBV11-2 and TRBJ2-7 gives the full variable domain: EAGVAQSPRYKIIEKRQSVAFWCNPISGHATLYWYQQILGQGPKLLIQFQNNGVVDDSQLPKDRFSAERLKGVDSTLKIQPAKLEDSAVYLCASSLRTEGYAQYFGPGTRLTVT.

This clonotype was seen many times. CDR3 in DNA: TGTGCCATCAAGGGCGGGGATAGCAATCAGCCCCAGCATTTT. This codes for CAIKGGDSNQPQHF. The chain links TRBV10-3 to TRBJ1-5; D gene uncertain. The CDR3 spans 14 residues. Germline CDR1 is ENHRY and CDR2 is SYGVKD. Trimming took off 7 bases at V and 0 bases at J, with 10 bases between the two ends.

This clonotype was observed many times. The chain couples TRBV5-1 to TRBJ2-3, with 13 bases lining up with TRBD2. The CDR3 is 17 residues long. The ends lost 1 base at V and 3 bases at J; junction bases unmatched: 5. Germline CDR1 reads SGHRS; CDR2 reads YFSETQ. The CDR3 loop is CASSLLLAGGPTDTQYF. In nucleotides, the CDR3 is TGCGCCAGCAGCTTGCTACTAGCGGGGGGGCCGACAGATACGCAGTATTTT. The full variable domain, its missing parts supplied by reference TRBV5-1 and TRBJ2-3, is KAGVTQTPRYLIKTRGQQVTLSCSPISGHRSVSWYQQTPGQGLQFLFEYFSETQRNKGNFPGRFSGRQFSNSRSEMNVSTLELGDSALYLCASSLLLAGGPTDTQYFGPGTRLTVL.

This clonotype was seen ten or more times. One end of the junction does not line up with germline, which may come from a read error. The CDR3 DNA reads TGTGCCATTAGTGGGGGGAGCTCCTACGAGCAGTACTTC. Protein: CAISGGSSYEQYF. The J gene is TRBJ2-7, the V gene TRBV10-3; tentatively, D is TRBD2 (6 bases). CDR1 is ENHRY, CDR2 SYGVKD, per germline. The CDR3 spans 13 residues.

This clonotype was recorded many times. V is TRBV7-2 and J is TRBJ2-3; 8 bases fit TRBD2. The CDR3 sequence is 15 residues long. After removal of 2 bases from V and 10 bases from J, the junction contained 11 bases not matched to a gene. CDR1 and CDR2 from the germline V gene are SGHTA and FQGNSA. This CDR3 reads CASSLWGSGEIPQYF. For the CDR3, the DNA is TGTGCCAGCAGCTTATGGGGTAGCGGGGAGATTCCGCAGTATTTT.

This chain links TRBV7-2 with TRBJ1-6; D is ambiguous. Germline values: CDR1 SGHTA, CDR2 FQGNSA. There are 13 residues in the CDR3. Between the trimmed V and J ends, which lost 7 bases and 9 bases, there was a span of 13 bases. CDR3 bases: TGTGCCAGCAACCACGGACCGGCTTCACCCCTCCACTTT. Protein product: CASNHGPASPLHF. Using reference TRBV7-2 and TRBJ1-6 for the parts outside the CDR3, the full variable domain is GAGVSQSPSNKVTEKGKDVELRCDPISGHTALYWYRQSLGQGLEFLIYFQGNSAPDKSGLPSDRFSAERTGGSVSTLTIQRTQQEDSAVYLCASNHGPASPLHFGNGTRLTVT.

This clonotype was counted ten times or more. The J gene is TRBJ1-1, the V gene TRBV29-1; D not resolved. The length of the CDR3 is 13 residues. CDR1 SQVTM and CDR2 ANQGSEA come from the germline V gene. Trimming shortened V by 5 bases and J by 4 bases, and 14 bases separated the two germline ends. This CDR3 reads CSVRAGLGTEAFF. The DNA for the CDR3 is TGCAGCGTTAGAGCGGGGTTAGGCACTGAAGCTTTCTTT.

This clonotype was counted at least ten times. This chain links TRBV20-1 with TRBJ2-7; 7 bases are a match to TRBD1. The junction had 14 bases not matched to a gene; V was cut back by 3 bases and J by 6 bases. Germline V CDR1 and CDR2: DFQATT, SNEGSKA (reference sequence). This CDR3 comprises 15 residues. CDR3 bases: TGCAGTGCTAGGGGGGCGGACAGGCCCTCGGTCGAGCAGTACTTC. This codes for CSARGADRPSVEQYF.

In this sample, this clonotype turned up many times. The rearrangement uses TRBV5-1 and TRBJ1-3, with D possibly being TRBD1 (5 bases). V was cut by 4 bases and J by 0 bases, with 8 bases left in between. Germline CDR1 reads SGHRS; CDR2 reads YFSETQ. The CDR3 has 14 amino acids. The CDR3 coding sequence is TGCGCCAGCAGCATAGACAGCTCTGGAAACACCATATATTTT. Translation: CASSIDSSGNTIYF.

This clonotype showed up many times. The V call is TRBV3-1, the J call TRBJ1-4, with D possibly being TRBD1 (5 bases). The CDR3 totals 16 residues. Germline V CDR1 and CDR2: LGHDT, YNNKEL (reference sequence). Trimming pared 1 base from V and 7 bases from J, leaving 16 bases between. The chain's CDR3 is CASSQAFGTQAEKLFF. CDR3 sequence (DNA): TGTGCCAGCAGCCAAGCTTTCGGGACGCAAGCTGAAAAACTGTTTTTT.

This clonotype was seen many times. CDR3 sequence (DNA): TGTGCCAGCAGTTTGCCCGGCGACATGAACACTGAAGCTTTCTTT. Translating it yields CASSLPGDMNTEAFF. V gene TRBV28 combines with J gene TRBJ1-1; D unclear. The CDR3 extends over 15 amino acids. V lost 3 bases to trimming and J lost 0 bases, with 11 bases between them. Germline V gene sequence: CDR1 MDHEN, CDR2 SYDVKM.

This clonotype was observed a few times. The rearrangement joins TRBV7-8 to TRBJ2-1; D not resolved. The germline V and J ends were trimmed by 1 base and 5 bases, with 3 bases remaining between them. Germline V gives CDR1 SGHVS, CDR2 FQNEAQ. CDR3 length: 12 amino acids. The CDR3 DNA reads as TGTGCCAGCAGCTTAGTTGACAATGAGCAGTTCTTC. It translates to CASSLVDNEQFF.

This clonotype was detected many times. The V gene is TRBV9, the J gene TRBJ2-3; D is ambiguous. Germline lookup yields CDR1 SGDLS and CDR2 YYNGEE. Trimming cost V 1 base and J 1 base, with 10 bases left between them. The CDR3 consists of 15 residues. The CDR3 DNA reads as TGTGCCAGCAGCGTACTTTTAACGGGCACAGATACGCAGTATTTT. Its protein is CASSVLLTGTDTQYF.

This clonotype was seen many times. The rearrangement uses TRBV4-1 and TRBJ2-3, with TRBD1 identical over 9 bases. Losses at the gene ends were 5 bases for V and 4 bases for J; bases not matched to a gene: 10. The CDR3 consists of 16 residues. The germline V gene has CDR1 MGHRA and CDR2 YSYEKL. For the CDR3, the DNA is TGCGCCAGCAGCTCAAACCCGGGACAGGGCTCAGATACGCAGTATTTT. The encoded protein is CASSSNPGQGSDTQYF.

The sample holds many counts of this clonotype. The chain has TRBV6-1 and TRBJ2-3; no clear D. The V gene's germline CDR1 is MNHNS and CDR2 SASEGT. This CDR3 is built from 12 residues. The ends were cut back, 5 bases at V and 6 bases at J, with 9 bases in the middle. CDR3 sequence reads: CASSNRLDTQYF. In DNA form, the CDR3 reads TGTGCCAGCAGTAACCGATTGGATACGCAGTATTTT.

Ten or more counts support this clonotype. This chain joins TRBV5-1 and TRBJ1-4; 12 bases fit TRBD1. Germline V CDR1 and CDR2: SGHRS, YFSETQ. The ends lost 4 bases at V and 5 bases at J; junction bases unmatched: 9. CDR3 length equals 17 residues. CDR3 loop: CASSGGTGGGRNEKLFF. CDR3 bases: TGCGCCAGCAGCGGCGGGACAGGGGGCGGAAGGAATGAAAAACTGTTTTTT.

Many counts were recorded for this clonotype. The CDR3 reads CASTGPMNTEAFF. The CDR3, as DNA: TGTGCCAGCACCGGACCGATGAACACTGAAGCTTTCTTT. The rearrangement uses TRBV6-1 and TRBJ1-1, with no clear D. CDR1 is MNHNS, CDR2 SASEGT, per germline. V shed 7 bases and J shed 0 bases, with 9 bases lying between them. This CDR3 is built from 13 residues.

This clonotype has a count of ten or more. The chain recombines TRBV12-3 or TRBV12-4 with TRBJ2-7, with a weak D call TRBD2 (7 bases). This CDR3 comprises 14 residues. V lost 7 bases to trimming and J lost 6 bases, with 19 bases between them. The CDR3 coding sequence is TGTGCCAGCACCATGGGGCGGGGGCTCACCGAGCAGTACTTC. Translating gives CASTMGRGLTEQYF.

This clonotype was found many times. The CDR3 DNA sequence: TGTGCCAGCAGTCTCACGATAGGGTCCGATGGCTACACCTTC. Its protein is CASSLTIGSDGYTF. The chain joins TRBV12-3 or TRBV12-4 to TRBJ1-2; D unresolved. This CDR3 has 14 amino acids. Trimming removed 5 bases from V and 6 bases from J, with 16 bases in between.

As to this clonotype: A read error is possible here, since a much larger clone lies one base away. The V call is TRBV7-2, the J call TRBJ1-6; no clear D gene. Between the trimmed V and J ends, which lost 4 bases and 3 bases, there was a span of 10 bases. In germline, CDR1 is SGHTA, CDR2 FQGNSA. The CDR3 length is 15 residues. CDR3 amino acids: CASSSTLRYNSPLHF. The DNA for the CDR3 is TGTGCCAGCAGCTCGACGCTCCGCTATAATTCACCCCTCCACTTT.

This clonotype was picked up a small number of times. The chain has TRBV12-3 or TRBV12-4 and TRBJ2-1, with 14 bases aligning to TRBD2. V lost 5 bases to trimming and J lost 7 bases; unmatched junction nucleotides: 10. CDR3 length: 17 amino acids. The CDR3 DNA is TGTGCCAGCAGTCTGACTAGCGGGAGGGCGGGGAAAAATGAGCAGTTCTTC. This gives the protein CASSLTSGRAGKNEQFF.

Ten or more counts support this clonotype. CDR3 residues: CSASERGRPDQPQHF. DNA for the CDR3: TGCAGTGCTAGTGAGAGGGGTCGCCCAGATCAGCCCCAGCATTTT. The chain is built from TRBV20-1 and TRBJ1-5; TRBD1 is a possible D gene (5 bases). CDR1 and CDR2 from the germline V gene are DFQATT and SNEGSKA (reference sequence). The V gene lost 3 bases and the J gene lost 5 bases, with 17 bases spanning the gap. This CDR3 has 15 residues.

This clonotype was found many times. The CDR3 DNA reads as TGTGCCAGCAGTTTAGCCGGGACAGGGACTGGAAACACCATATATTTT. Its protein product is CASSLAGTGTGNTIYF. The chain has TRBV12-3 or TRBV12-4 and TRBJ1-3, with 9 bases lining up with TRBD1. The CDR3 contains 16 residues. V was pared by 0 bases and J by 2 bases, with 2 bases of the junction left unmatched.

This clonotype was detected ten times or more. This chain uses TRBV12-3 or TRBV12-4 with TRBJ2-3, with TRBD2 as a possible D gene (5 bases). The CDR3 is made up of 16 amino acids. The V and J ends lost 3 bases and 2 bases respectively, with 15 bases between them. The CDR3 reads CASSFPPWENTDTQYF. In DNA form, the CDR3 reads TGTGCCAGCAGTTTCCCCCCCTGGGAGAACACAGATACGCAGTATTTT.

This clonotype was recorded many times. This sequence joins TRBV5-1 and TRBJ2-2; D call uncertain. The CDR3 totals 14 residues. Per germline, CDR1 SGHRS and CDR2 YFSETQ. V was pared by 4 bases and J by 3 bases, with 10 bases between. The CDR3 nucleotides are TGCGCCAGCAGCAGGGTTGCGGACACCGGGGAGCTGTTTTTT. Its protein is CASSRVADTGELFF.

V and J are TRBV9 and TRBJ1-3, with TRBD1 matching 7 bases. The CDR3 spans 16 residues. From germline, CDR1 is SGDLS and CDR2 YYNGEE. Losses at the gene ends were 1 base for V and 2 bases for J; bases not matched to a gene: 6. The CDR3 sequence is CASSVLGTATGNTIYF. The CDR3 coding sequence is TGTGCCAGCAGCGTATTGGGGACAGCGACTGGAAACACCATATATTTT.

This clonotype came up many times. The rearrangement uses TRBV7-2 and TRBJ2-4; 7 bases agree with TRBD1. V was clipped by 4 bases and J by 8 bases; unmatched bases: 8. The V gene's germline CDR1 is SGHTA and CDR2 FQGNSA. This CDR3 region has 14 residues. The CDR3 protein is CASSSHTGADIQYF. DNA for the CDR3: TGTGCCAGCAGCTCACACACAGGGGCGGACATTCAGTACTTC. Together with reference TRBV7-2 and TRBJ2-4, the CDR3 gives the full variable domain: GAGVSQSPSNKVTEKGKDVELRCDPISGHTALYWYRQSLGQGLEFLIYFQGNSAPDKSGLPSDRFSAERTGGSVSTLTIQRTQQEDSAVYLCASSSHTGADIQYFGAGTRLSVL.

Ten or more counts support this clonotype. The V and J genes are TRBV20-1 and TRBJ2-7; 8 bases are shared with TRBD1. V shed 6 bases and J 3 bases; nucleotides not matched to a gene: 13. In germline, CDR1 is DFQATT, CDR2 SNEGSKA (reference sequence). CDR3 length equals 15 residues. The CDR3 reads CSALGTGPWGYEQYF. CDR3 nucleotides: TGCAGTGCCCTAGGGACAGGCCCTTGGGGCTACGAGCAGTACTTC.

Many counts were recorded for this clonotype. The V call is TRBV10-3, the J call TRBJ1-3; 10 positions match TRBD1. Trimming at V came to 2 bases and at J to 4 bases, leaving 14 bases not matched to a gene. Looked up from germline, CDR1 is ENHRY and CDR2 is SYGVKD. The CDR3 sequence is 19 residues long. The CDR3 sequence is CAISETLPRQGARGNTIYF. CDR3 bases: TGTGCCATCAGTGAGACCCTCCCACGACAGGGGGCGCGGGGAAACACCATATATTTT.